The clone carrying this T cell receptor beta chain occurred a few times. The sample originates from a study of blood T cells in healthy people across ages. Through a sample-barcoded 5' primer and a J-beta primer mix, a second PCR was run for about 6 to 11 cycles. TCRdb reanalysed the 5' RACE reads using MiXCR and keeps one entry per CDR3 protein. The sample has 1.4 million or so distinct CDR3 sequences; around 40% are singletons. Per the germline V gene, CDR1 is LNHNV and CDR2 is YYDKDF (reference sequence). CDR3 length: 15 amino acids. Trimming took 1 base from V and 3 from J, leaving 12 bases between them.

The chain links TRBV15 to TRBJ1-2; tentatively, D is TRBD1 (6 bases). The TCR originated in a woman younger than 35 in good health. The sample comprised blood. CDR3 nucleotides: TGTGCCACCAGCAGAGCCGCGGACAGCTACTATGGCTACACCTTC. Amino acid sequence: CATSRAADSYYGYTF. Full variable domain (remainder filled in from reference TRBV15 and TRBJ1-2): DAMVIQNPRYQVTQFGKPVTLSCSQTLNHNVMYWYQQKSSQAPKLLFHYYDKDFNNEADTPDNFQSRRPNTSFCFLDIRSPGLGDTAMYLCATSRAADSYYGYTFGSGTRLTVV.